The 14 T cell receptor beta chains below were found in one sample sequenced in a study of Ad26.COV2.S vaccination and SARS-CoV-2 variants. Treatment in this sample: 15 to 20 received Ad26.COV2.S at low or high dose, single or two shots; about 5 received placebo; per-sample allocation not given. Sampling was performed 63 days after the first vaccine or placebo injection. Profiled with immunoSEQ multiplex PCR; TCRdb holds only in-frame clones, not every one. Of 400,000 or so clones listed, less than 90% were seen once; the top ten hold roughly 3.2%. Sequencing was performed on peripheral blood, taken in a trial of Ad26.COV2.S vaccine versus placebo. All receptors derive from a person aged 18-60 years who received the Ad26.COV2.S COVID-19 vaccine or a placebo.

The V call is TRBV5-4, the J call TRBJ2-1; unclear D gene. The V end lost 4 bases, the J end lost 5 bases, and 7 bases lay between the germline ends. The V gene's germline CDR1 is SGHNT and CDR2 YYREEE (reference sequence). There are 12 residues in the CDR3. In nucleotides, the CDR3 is TGTGCCAGCAGCAGGCAGGACAATGAGCAGTTCTTC. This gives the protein CASSRQDNEQFF.

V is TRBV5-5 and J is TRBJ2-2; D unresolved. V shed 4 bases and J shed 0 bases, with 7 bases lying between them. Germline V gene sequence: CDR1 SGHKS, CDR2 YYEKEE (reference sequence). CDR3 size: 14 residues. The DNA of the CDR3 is TGTGCCAGCAGCGTTGGCCCGAACACCGGGGAGCTGTTTTTT. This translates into CASSVGPNTGELFF.

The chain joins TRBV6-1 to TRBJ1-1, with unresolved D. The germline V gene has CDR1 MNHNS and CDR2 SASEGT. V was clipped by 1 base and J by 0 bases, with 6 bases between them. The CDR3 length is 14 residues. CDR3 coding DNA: TGTGCCAGCAGTGAAGGGTGGGTGAACACTGAAGCTTTCTTT. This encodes CASSEGWVNTEAFF.

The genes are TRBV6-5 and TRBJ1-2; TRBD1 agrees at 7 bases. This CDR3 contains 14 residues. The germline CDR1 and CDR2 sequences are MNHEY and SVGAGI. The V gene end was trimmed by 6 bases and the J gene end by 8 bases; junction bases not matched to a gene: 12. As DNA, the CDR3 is TGTGCCAGCAGCCCCATCCGGGACAGTGAAGGCTACACCTTC. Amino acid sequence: CASSPIRDSEGYTF.

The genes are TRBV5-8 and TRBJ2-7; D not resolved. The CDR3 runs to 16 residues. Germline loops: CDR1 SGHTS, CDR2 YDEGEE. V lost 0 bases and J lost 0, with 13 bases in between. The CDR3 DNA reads TGTGCCAGCAGCTTGGCCGGCCATTTCTCCTCCTACGAGCAGTACTTC. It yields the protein CASSLAGHFSSYEQYF. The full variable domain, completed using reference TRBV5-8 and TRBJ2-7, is EAGVTQSPTHLIKTRGQQATLRCSPISGHTSVYWYQQALGLGLQFLLWYDEGEERNRGNFPPRFSGRQFPNYSSELNVNALELEDSALYLCASSLAGHFSSYEQYFGPGTRLTVT.

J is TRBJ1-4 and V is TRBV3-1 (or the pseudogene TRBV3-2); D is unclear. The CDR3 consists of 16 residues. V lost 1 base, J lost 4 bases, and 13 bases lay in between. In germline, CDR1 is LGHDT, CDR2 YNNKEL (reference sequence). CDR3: CASSQGFGRSNEKLFF. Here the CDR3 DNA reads TGTGCCAGCAGCCAAGGATTTGGCAGGAGTAATGAAAAACTGTTTTTT.

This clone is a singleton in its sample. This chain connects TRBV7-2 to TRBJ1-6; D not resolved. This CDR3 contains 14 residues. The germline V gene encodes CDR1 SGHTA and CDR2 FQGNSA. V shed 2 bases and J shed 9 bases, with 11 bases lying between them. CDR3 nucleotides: TGTGCCAGCAGCTTAAACCCCACAAGTTCACCCCTCCACTTT. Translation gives CASSLNPTSSPLHF.

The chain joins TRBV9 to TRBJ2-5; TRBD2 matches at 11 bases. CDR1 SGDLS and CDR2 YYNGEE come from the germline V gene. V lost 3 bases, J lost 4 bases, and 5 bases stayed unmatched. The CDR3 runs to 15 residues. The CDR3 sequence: CASSAIAGGPETQYF. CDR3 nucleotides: TGTGCCAGCAGCGCAATAGCGGGGGGGCCAGAGACCCAGTACTTC.

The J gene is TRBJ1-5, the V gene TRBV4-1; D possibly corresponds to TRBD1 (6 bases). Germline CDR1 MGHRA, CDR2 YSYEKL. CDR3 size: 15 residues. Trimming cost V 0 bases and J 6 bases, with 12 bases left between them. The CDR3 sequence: CASSQDQGTRQPQHF. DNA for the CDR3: TGCGCCAGCAGCCAAGACCAGGGGACGCGTCAGCCCCAGCATTTT.

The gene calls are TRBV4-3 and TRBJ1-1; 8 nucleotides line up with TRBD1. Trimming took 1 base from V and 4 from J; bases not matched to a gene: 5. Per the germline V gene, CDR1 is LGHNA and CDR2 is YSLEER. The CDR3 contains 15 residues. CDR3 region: CASSQGAQGVTEAFF. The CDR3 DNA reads TGCGCCAGCAGCCAAGGAGCACAGGGGGTCACTGAAGCTTTCTTT.

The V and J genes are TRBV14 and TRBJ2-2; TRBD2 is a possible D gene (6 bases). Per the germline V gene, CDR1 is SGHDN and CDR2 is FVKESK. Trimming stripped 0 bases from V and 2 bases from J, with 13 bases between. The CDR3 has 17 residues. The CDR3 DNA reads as TGTGCCAGCAGCCAAGATAAAGGAGGACTAAACACCGGGGAGCTGTTTTTT. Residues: CASSQDKGGLNTGELFF. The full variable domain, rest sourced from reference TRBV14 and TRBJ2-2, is EAGVTQFPSHSVIEKGQTVTLRCDPISGHDNLYWYRRVMGKEIKFLLHFVKESKQDESGMPNNRFLAERTGGTYSTLKVQPAELEDSGVYFCASSQDKGGLNTGELFFGEGSRLTVL.

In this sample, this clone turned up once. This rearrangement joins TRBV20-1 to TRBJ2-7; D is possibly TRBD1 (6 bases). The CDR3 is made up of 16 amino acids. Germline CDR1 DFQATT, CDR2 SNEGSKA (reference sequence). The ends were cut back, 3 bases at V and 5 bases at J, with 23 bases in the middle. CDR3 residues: CSASRGRTGFRNEQYF. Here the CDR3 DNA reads TGCAGTGCTAGTCGCGGACGAACAGGGTTTCGCAACGAGCAGTACTTC.

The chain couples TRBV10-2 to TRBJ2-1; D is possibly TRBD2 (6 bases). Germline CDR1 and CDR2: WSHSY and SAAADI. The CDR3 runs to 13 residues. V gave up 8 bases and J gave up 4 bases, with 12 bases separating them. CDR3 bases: TGCGCCAGCTCGCGGGGATCGTACAATGAGCAGTTCTTC. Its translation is CASSRGSYNEQFF.

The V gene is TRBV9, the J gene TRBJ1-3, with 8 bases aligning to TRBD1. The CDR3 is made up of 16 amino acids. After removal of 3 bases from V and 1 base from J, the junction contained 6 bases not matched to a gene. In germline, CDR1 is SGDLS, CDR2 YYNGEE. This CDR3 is CASSEWTGKSGNTIYF. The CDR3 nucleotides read TGTGCCAGCAGCGAGTGGACAGGGAAGTCTGGAAACACCATATATTTT.